The 5 T cell receptor beta chains below come from one sample, sequenced in a study of PD-1 blockade in mismatch repair-deficient tumors. Libraries were prepared by immunoSEQ multiplex PCR; TCRdb keeps only in-frame clonotypes and omits some of them. Found here are roughly 130,000 clones, almost 90% of them singletons; the top ten hold about 12%. Specimen: peripheral blood, collected just under 74 weeks after starting pembrolizumab. All receptors come from an adult with mismatch repair-deficient cancer.

This chain connects TRBV7-9 to TRBJ2-2; possibly TRBD1 or TRBD2 for D (6 bases each). In germline, CDR1 is SEHNR, CDR2 FQNEAQ (reference sequence). Trimming took off 8 bases at V and 0 bases at J, with 10 bases between the two ends. This CDR3 region has 14 residues. The CDR3 bases are TGTGCCAGCCGGAGGGGGTCGAACACCGGGGAGCTGTTTTTT. It yields the protein CASRRGSNTGELFF.

The V and J genes are TRBV2 and TRBJ2-7; D remains ambiguous. Germline CDR1 SNHLY, CDR2 FYNNEI. This CDR3 contains 13 residues. Trimming took 7 bases from V and 4 from J, leaving 14 bases between them. The CDR3 coding sequence is TGTGCCAGCACCCTATACGTTGAATACGAGCAGTACTTC. It codes for CASTLYVEYEQYF.

The sample holds many counts of this clone. The genes are TRBV6-5 and TRBJ2-7; 8 bases line up with TRBD1. The V gene end was trimmed by 6 bases and the J gene end by 3 bases; junction bases not matched to a gene: 4. The CDR3 extends over 13 amino acids. Germline V gene lookup returns CDR1 MNHEY and CDR2 SVGAGI. The CDR3 loop reads CASRPTGVYEQYF. The CDR3 DNA is TGTGCCAGCAGGCCGACAGGGGTCTACGAGCAGTACTTC.

This clone has a handful of counts. The rearrangement joins TRBV27 to TRBJ2-7, with TRBD1 matching over 9 bases. Losses at the gene ends were 3 bases for V and 4 bases for J; bases not matched to a gene: 4. CDR3 length: 14 residues. The germline V gene has CDR1 MNHEY and CDR2 SMNVEV (reference sequence). In DNA, the CDR3 is TGTGCCAGCAGTTTGGGACAGGGAATATACGAGCAGTACTTC. Its protein product is CASSLGQGIYEQYF.

The V call is TRBV19, the J call TRBJ2-3, with D tentatively TRBD2 (6 bases). The CDR3 has 16 amino acids. Trimming took off 5 bases at V and 3 bases at J, with 18 bases between the two ends. Germline CDR1 and CDR2: LNHDA and SQIVND (reference sequence). CDR3 loop: CASSHRTTRSTDTQYF. CDR3 coding DNA: TGTGCCAGTAGTCATAGGACTACCCGGTCGACAGATACGCAGTATTTT.